This TCR beta chain derives from a study of T cell responses to AZD1222 COVID-19 vaccine. Profiling relied on immunoSEQ multiplex PCR, and the TCRdb table lists in-frame clones only, not all of them. The sample yields 150,000 to 200,000 clones, about nine tenths seen once. The V gene lost 10 bases and the J gene lost 6 bases, with 16 bases spanning the gap. There are 13 residues in the CDR3. Germline values: CDR1 LNHDA, CDR2 SQIVND (reference sequence). The source material was peripheral blood, sampled 28 days after the second AZD1222 dose. The source of this sequence is an adult who received the AZD1222 COVID-19 vaccine. The V and J genes are TRBV19 and TRBJ1-5; D is ambiguous. The CDR3 region is CATGMDSIQPQHF. In nucleotides, the CDR3 is TGTGCCACCGGGATGGATTCGATTCAGCCCCAGCATTTT.